The rows below give T cell receptor beta chains drawn from one sample of a study of cytomegalovirus exposure and HLA in healthy donors. Sequencing used immunoSEQ multiplex PCR; TCRdb keeps in-frame clones, though not all of them. The table records 200,000 to 250,000 clones, approximately 80% of them present only once. Sequencing was done on a sample of PBMCs. These receptors all come from a boy aged 2 to 9 in good health and CMV-seronegative. CDR3s include the opening cysteine and the closing phenylalanine or tryptophan. D genes are given only for firm matches. A clone size is listed for some rows: how often the clone was seen (once, few, many), or a class if it is expanded.

.	TRBJ2-1	TRBV5-1	.	CASSPELGAGGIF	TGCGCCAGCAGCCCCGAACTTGGGGCAGGGGGGATCTTC
.	TRBJ1-4	TRBV6-1	.	CASSGLDRGGYTNEKLFF	TGTGCCAGCAGTGGACTGGATCGGGGGGGCTACACTAATGAAAAACTGTTTTTT
TRBD2	TRBJ2-7	TRBV6-1	.	CASSDKRDTYEQYF	TGTGCCAGCTCCGACAAGCGGGATACCTACGAGCAGTACTTC
TRBD2	TRBJ2-7	TRBV5-4	.	CASSLEREEYEQYF	TGTGCCAGCAGCTTGGAGCGGGAGGAGTACGAGCAGTACTTC
.	TRBJ2-7	TRBV14	.	CASSLSQFDEQYF	TGTGCCAGCAGCCTAAGTCAGTTTGACGAGCAGTACTTC
TRBD2	TRBJ2-1	TRBV4-1	.	CASSQDWSGGLHYEQFF	TGCGCCAGCAGCCAAGATTGGTCGGGAGGCTTACACTATGAGCAGTTCTTC
.	TRBJ1-4	TRBV2	.	CASSETGPTNEKLFF	TGTGCCAGCAGTGAAACAGGTCCCACTAATGAAAAACTGTTTTTT
.	TRBJ2-5	TRBV7-9	.	CASRRPGRYETQYF	TGTGCCAGCCGTAGGCCAGGGAGGTACGAGACCCAGTACTTC
TRBD1	TRBJ2-7	TRBV7-9	once	CASSSDRDSYEQYF	TGTGCCAGCAGCTCGGACAGGGACTCCTACGAGCAGTACTTC
.	TRBJ2-1	TRBV5-1	.	CASSIGQSSYNEQFF	TGCGCCAGCAGCATTGGACAGAGCTCCTACAATGAGCAGTTCTTC
.	TRBJ2-7	TRBV4-1	.	CASSQDLGLTYEQYF	TGCGCCAGCAGCCAAGATCTTGGCTTGACCTACGAGCAGTACTTC
.	TRBJ2-1	TRBV5-6	.	CASSLDRELGEQFF	TGTGCCAGCAGCTTGGATCGGGAGTTGGGTGAGCAGTTCTTC
.	TRBJ1-1	TRBV7-9	.	CASRPGADTNTEAFF	TGTGCCAGCAGGCCAGGGGCCGACACAAACACTGAAGCTTTCTTT
.	TRBJ2-5	TRBV11-2	.	CASSLRVIGETQYF	TGTGCCAGCAGCTTGCGAGTTATCGGAGAGACCCAGTACTTC
TRBD1	TRBJ2-3	TRBV5-1	.	CASRLWTGGTDTQYF	TGCGCCAGCAGATTATGGACAGGGGGGACAGATACGCAGTATTTT
TRBD1	TRBJ2-7	TRBV27	.	CASSHIPGQGYNEQYF	TGTGCCAGCAGTCACATCCCGGGACAGGGGTACAACGAGCAGTACTTC
.	TRBJ2-3	TRBV29-1	.	CSVGGTISSTDTQYF	TGCAGCGTTGGAGGGACAATTTCTAGCACAGATACGCAGTATTTT
TRBD1	TRBJ2-1	TRBV5-1	once	CASSLHTGQGKFF	TGCGCCAGCAGCTTGCATACGGGACAGGGGAAGTTCTTC
TRBD1	TRBJ1-2	TRBV7-8	.	CASSPGTGPYGYTF	TGTGCCAGCAGCCCGGGGACAGGGCCCTATGGCTACACCTTC
.	TRBJ1-2	TRBV19	.	CASSTGVNYGYTF	TGTGCCAGTAGTACAGGGGTCAACTATGGCTACACCTTC
TRBD2	TRBJ2-7	TRBV4-2	.	CASSQGVREHSYEQYF	TGTGCCAGCAGCCAGGGGGTGCGGGAGCACTCCTACGAGCAGTACTTC
.	TRBJ2-5	TRBV29-1	.	CSVDLPRGTQYF	TGCAGCGTTGACTTGCCTCGCGGGACCCAGTACTTC
.	TRBJ1-2	TRBV7-2	.	CASSLGGARGYTF	TGTGCCAGCAGCTTAGGGGGCGCGAGAGGCTACACCTTC
TRBD1	TRBJ1-1	TRBV7-2	.	CASSSQGGLRAEAFF	TGTGCCAGCAGCTCTCAGGGGGGACTTCGCGCTGAAGCTTTCTTT
TRBD1	TRBJ2-6	TRBV5-1	once	CASSSTGDVGANVLTF	TGCGCCAGCAGCTCGACAGGGGACGTTGGGGCCAACGTCCTGACTTTC
.	TRBJ2-7	TRBV5-6	.	CASSPGTDDYEQYF	TGTGCCAGCAGCCCCGGGACTGACGACTACGAGCAGTACTTC
.	TRBJ1-3	TRBV30	.	CAWPVSGNTIYF	TGTGCCTGGCCAGTGTCTGGAAACACCATATATTTT
TRBD1	TRBJ1-5	TRBV19	once	CASSILDRDSNQPQHF	TGTGCCAGTAGTATACTGGACAGGGATAGCAATCAGCCCCAGCATTTT